This TCR beta chain was obtained from a study of T cells in Graves' hyperthyroidism and ophthalmopathy. RNA transcripts were the template for amplifying TCR beta CDR3 regions. Primed by the HTBI set, a first-round RT-PCR was run on the TCR CDR3. One entry per CDR3 protein, called by TCRdb with MiXCR from the multiplex PCR reads. The sample carries around 570,000 distinct CDR3 sequences, roughly 21% recorded once. V was pared by 3 bases and J by 0 bases, with 10 bases between. The CDR3 consists of 14 residues. Per germline, CDR1 GTSNPN and CDR2 SVGIG (reference sequence). Orbital computed tomography and thyroid ultrasound, together with serum TRAb and thyroxine and clinical symptoms, were used for diagnoses.

The sequence was obtained from a middle-aged man with Graves' ophthalmopathy. The source material was blood. The chain is built from TRBV30 and TRBJ2-3; TRBD2 might be the D (5 bases). Here the CDR3 DNA reads TGTGCCTGGAGGACCGGCGGGAGCACAGATACGCAGTATTTT. It translates to CAWRTGGSTDTQYF.